This T cell receptor (beta chain) was sequenced for a study of blood T cell repertoires in COVID-19. Whole-study context: Some COVID-19 samples were acute and others convalescent; all came from the United States, Italy and Spain. Sources were T cells, B-cell-depleted T cells, or PBMCs; the material itself was cDNA or gDNA.

Authors' processing steps: The authors estimated nucleated cell counts from reference gene primer amplification. Sequencing used immunoSEQ multiplex PCR; TCRdb keeps in-frame clones, though not all of them. D and trimming come from the DNA, and the V and J calls and clone size come from that table. The sample lists some 190,000 clones; more than 65% were seen once. With 1 base removed from V and 8 bases from J, the gap between germline ends came to 6 bases. This CDR3 spans 12 amino acids. CDR1 and CDR2 (germline): SGHRS, YFSETQ. The V gene is TRBV5-1, the J gene TRBJ1-4; TRBD1 might be the D (6 bases). Sequencing was done on a sample of peripheral blood. The sequence came from a woman at least 80 years old with active or convalescent COVID-19. This CDR3 is CASSLQGEKLFF. CDR3 sequence (DNA): TGCGCCAGCAGCTTGCAGGGGGAAAAACTGTTTTTT.